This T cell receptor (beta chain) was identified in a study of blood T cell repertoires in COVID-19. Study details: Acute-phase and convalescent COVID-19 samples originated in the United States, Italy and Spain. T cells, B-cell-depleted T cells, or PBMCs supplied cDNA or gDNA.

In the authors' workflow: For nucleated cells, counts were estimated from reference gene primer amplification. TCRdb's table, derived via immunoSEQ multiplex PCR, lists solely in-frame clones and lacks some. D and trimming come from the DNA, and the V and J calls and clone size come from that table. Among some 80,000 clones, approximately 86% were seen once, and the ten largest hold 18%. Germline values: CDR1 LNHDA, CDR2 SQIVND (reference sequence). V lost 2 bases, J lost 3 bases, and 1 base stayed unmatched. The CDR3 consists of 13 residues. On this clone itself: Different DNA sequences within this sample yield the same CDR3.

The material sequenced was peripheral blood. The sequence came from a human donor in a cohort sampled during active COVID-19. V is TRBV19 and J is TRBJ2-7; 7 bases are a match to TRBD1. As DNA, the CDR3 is TGTGCCAGTAGTATACGGGACAGCTACGAGCAGTACTTC. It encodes CASSIRDSYEQYF.